This TCR beta chain was identified during a study of T cells after yellow fever vaccination. Findings and caveats of the study: Among all clonotypes, a small share was observed in both CD4 and CD8 compartments.

TCRdb re-analysed the 5' RACE reads in MiXCR, keeping a single row per CDR3 protein. The sample gives under 200,000 distinct CDR3 sequences, 9.5% to 11% of which show up once; just over 35% is in the top ten. The CDR3 loop spans 13 amino acids. Germline trimming cut 10 bases from V and 2 bases from J; bases unmatched to any gene: 3. This clonotype has a handful of counts. Its cognate antigen is unknown. The chain is built from TRBV12-3 or TRBV12-4 and TRBJ2-5; TRBD2 aligns across 11 bases. The input for sequencing was CD8+ T cells sorted from PBMCs, taken 15 days after the yellow fever booster vaccination. This TCR derives from a man between 18 and 29 years old who received the YFV17D yellow fever vaccine. CDR3 sequence (DNA): TGTGCCACTCGACTAGCGGGGCAAGAGACCCAGTACTTC. Translated, it gives CATRLAGQETQYF.